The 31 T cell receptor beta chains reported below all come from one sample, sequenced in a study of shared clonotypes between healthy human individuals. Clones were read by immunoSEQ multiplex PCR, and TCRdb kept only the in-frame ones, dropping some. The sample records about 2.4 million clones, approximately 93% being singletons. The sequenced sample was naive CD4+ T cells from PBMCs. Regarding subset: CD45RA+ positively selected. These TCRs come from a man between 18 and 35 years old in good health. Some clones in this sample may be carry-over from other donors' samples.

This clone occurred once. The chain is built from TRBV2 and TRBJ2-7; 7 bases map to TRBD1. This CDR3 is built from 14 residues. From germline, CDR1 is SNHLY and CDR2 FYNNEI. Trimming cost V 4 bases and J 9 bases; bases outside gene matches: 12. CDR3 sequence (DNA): TGTGCCAGCAGTGTTCAAACAGGGGCTGAAAGGCAGTACTTC. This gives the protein CASSVQTGAERQYF.

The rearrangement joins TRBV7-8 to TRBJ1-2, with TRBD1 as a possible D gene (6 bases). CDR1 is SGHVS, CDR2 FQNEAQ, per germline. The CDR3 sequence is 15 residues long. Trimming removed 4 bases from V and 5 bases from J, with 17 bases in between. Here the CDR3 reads CASSWARVRGYGYTF. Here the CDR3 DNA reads TGTGCCAGCAGCTGGGCCCGGGTGAGGGGGTATGGCTACACCTTC.

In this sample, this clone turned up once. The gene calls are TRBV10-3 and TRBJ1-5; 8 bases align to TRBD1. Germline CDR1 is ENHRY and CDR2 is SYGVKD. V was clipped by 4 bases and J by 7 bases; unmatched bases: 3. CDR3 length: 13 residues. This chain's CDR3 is CAISGDRGQPQHF. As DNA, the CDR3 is TGTGCCATCAGTGGAGACAGGGGCCAGCCCCAGCATTTT.

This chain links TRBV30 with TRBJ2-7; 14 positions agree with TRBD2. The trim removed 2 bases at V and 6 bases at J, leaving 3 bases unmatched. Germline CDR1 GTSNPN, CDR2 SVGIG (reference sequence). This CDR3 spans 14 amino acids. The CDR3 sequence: CAWSRLAGGLEQYF. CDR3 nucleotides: TGTGCCTGGAGTCGACTAGCGGGAGGGCTCGAGCAGTACTTC.

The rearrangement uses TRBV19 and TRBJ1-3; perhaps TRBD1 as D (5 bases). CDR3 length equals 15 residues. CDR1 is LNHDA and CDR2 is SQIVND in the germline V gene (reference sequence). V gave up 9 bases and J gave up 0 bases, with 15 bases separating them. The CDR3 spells CASSRQPHSGNTIYF. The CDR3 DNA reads TGTGCCAGCAGCCGACAGCCCCACTCTGGAAACACCATATATTTT.

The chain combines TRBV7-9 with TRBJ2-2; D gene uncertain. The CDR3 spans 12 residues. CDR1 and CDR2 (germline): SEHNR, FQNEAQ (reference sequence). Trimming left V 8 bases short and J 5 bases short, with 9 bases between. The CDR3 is CASAAGTGELFF. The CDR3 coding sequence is TGTGCCAGCGCGGCCGGGACCGGGGAGCTGTTTTTT.

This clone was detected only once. The CDR3 region has the DNA TGCGCCAGCAGCTCATGGACTAGCGGGAGCGCCGGAGGGGACGAGCAGTACTTC. Protein: CASSSWTSGSAGGDEQYF. V and J are TRBV5-1 and TRBJ2-7, with 13 bases fitting TRBD2. Per the germline V gene, CDR1 is SGHRS and CDR2 is YFSETQ. After removal of 3 bases from V and 5 bases from J, the junction contained 14 bases not matched to a gene. The CDR3 length is 18 residues.

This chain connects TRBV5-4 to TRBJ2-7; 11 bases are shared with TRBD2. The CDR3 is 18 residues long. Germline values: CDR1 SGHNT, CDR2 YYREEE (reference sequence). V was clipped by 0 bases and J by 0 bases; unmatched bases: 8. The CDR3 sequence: CASSLVGTSGLGSYEQYF. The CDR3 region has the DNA TGTGCCAGCAGCTTGGTTGGGACTAGCGGTCTAGGCTCCTACGAGCAGTACTTC.

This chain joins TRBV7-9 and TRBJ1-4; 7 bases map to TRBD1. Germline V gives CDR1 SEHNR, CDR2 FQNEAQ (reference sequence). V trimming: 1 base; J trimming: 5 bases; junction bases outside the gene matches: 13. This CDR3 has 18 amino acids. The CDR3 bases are TGTGCCAGCAGCTTAGGACAGGGTGGTCGCGATCGGAATGAAAAACTGTTTTTT. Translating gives CASSLGQGGRDRNEKLFF.

CDR3 nucleotides: TGTGCCAGCAGTACAGGGGGAACGGCCGGGGAGCTGTTTTTT. Protein product: CASSTGGTAGELFF. The genes are TRBV6-4 and TRBJ2-2, with 8 bases matching TRBD1. The CDR3 covers 14 residues. The J segment lost 6 bases and the V segment lost 5 bases, leaving 5 bases of the junction unmatched. The germline V gene has CDR1 MRHNA and CDR2 SNTAGT.

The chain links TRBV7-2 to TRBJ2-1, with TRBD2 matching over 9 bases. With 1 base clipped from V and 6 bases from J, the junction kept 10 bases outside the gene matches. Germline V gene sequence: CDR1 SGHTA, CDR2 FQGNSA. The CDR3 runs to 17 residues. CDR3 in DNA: TGTGCCAGCAGCTTAGAAGGGAGCGGGAGGCTAAGCAATGAGCAGTTCTTC. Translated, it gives CASSLEGSGRLSNEQFF.

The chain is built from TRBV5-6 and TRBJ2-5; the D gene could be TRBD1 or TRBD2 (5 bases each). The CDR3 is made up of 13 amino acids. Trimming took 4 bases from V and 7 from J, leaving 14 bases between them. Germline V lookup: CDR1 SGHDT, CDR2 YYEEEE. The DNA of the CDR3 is TGTGCCAGCAGCCCTCGGGACCATTGGACCCAGTACTTC. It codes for CASSPRDHWTQYF.

The CDR3 DNA reads as TGTGCCAGCAGCTTGGATGAGACCAGTGGGAATTCACCCCTCCACTTT. As protein: CASSLDETSGNSPLHF. The rearrangement uses TRBV5-4 and TRBJ1-6; no firm D call. The germline CDR1 and CDR2 sequences are SGHNT and YYREEE (reference sequence). The CDR3 length is 16 residues. Trimming took off 0 bases at V and 7 bases at J, with 14 bases between the two ends. Based on the CDR3 plus reference TRBV5-4 and TRBJ1-6, the full variable domain is ETGVTQSPTHLIKTRGQQVTLRCSSQSGHNTVSWYQQALGQGPQFIFQYYREEENGRGNFPPRFSGLQFPNYSSELNVNALELDDSALYLCASSLDETSGNSPLHFGNGTRLTVT.

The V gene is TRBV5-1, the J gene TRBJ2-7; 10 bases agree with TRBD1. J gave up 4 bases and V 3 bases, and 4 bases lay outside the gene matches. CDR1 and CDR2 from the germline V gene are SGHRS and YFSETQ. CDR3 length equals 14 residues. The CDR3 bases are TGCGCCAGCAGCTCGGACAGGGGGTTGTACGAGCAGTACTTC. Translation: CASSSDRGLYEQYF.

The CDR3 sequence: CASSEGLATNNEQFF. The CDR3 DNA reads TGTGCCAGCAGCGAGGGACTAGCGACTAACAATGAGCAGTTCTTC. The chain employs TRBV9 and TRBJ2-1; 10 bases align to TRBD2. Germline V gene data show CDR1 as SGDLS and CDR2 as YYNGEE. V lost 3 bases and J lost 5; bases outside the gene matches: 5. The CDR3 covers 15 residues.

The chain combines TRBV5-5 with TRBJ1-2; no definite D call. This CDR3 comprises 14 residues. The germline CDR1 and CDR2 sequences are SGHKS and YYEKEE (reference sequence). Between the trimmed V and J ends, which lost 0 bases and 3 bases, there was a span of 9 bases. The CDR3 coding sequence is TGTGCCAGCAGCTTGGTCAGAAAGGACTATGGCTACACCTTC. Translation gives CASSLVRKDYGYTF.

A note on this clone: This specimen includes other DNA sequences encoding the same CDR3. Written as DNA, the CDR3 is TGCAGCGTTGGGGGCAGGGCTTCCTACGAGCAGTACTTC. It yields the protein CSVGGRASYEQYF. The gene calls are TRBV29-1 and TRBJ2-7, with a possible D match to TRBD1 (5 bases). The CDR3 runs 13 residues. In germline, CDR1 is SQVTM, CDR2 ANQGSEA. V dropped 4 bases and J dropped 1 base, with 11 bases sitting between them.

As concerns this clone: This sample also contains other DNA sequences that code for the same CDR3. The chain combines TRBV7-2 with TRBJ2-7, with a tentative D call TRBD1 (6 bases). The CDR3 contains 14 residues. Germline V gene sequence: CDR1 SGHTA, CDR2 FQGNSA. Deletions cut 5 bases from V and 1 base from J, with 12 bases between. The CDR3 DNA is TGTGCCAGCAGCCTAACAGGGTCTTCCTACGAGCAGTACTTC. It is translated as CASSLTGSSYEQYF.

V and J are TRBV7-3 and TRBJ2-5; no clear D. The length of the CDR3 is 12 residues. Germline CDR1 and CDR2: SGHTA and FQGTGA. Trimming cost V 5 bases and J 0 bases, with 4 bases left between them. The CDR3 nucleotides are TGTGCCAGCAGCCTGTACCAAGAGACCCAGTACTTC. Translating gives CASSLYQETQYF.

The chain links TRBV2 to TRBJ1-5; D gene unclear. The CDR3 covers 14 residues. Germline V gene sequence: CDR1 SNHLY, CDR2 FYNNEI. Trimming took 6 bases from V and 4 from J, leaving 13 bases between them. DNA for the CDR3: TGTGCCAGCAGCCCCGGACGGAATAATCAGCCCCAGCATTTT. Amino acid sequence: CASSPGRNNQPQHF.

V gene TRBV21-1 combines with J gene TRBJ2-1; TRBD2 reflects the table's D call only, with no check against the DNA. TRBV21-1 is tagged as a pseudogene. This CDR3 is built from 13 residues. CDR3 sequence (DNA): TGTGCCAGCAGCTGCCCGGGTTCGACGGAGCAGTTCTTC. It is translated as CASSCPGSTEQFF.

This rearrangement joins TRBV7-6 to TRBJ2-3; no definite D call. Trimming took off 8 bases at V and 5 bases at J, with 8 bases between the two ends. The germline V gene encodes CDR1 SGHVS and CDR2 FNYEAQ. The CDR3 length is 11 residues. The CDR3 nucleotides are TGTGCCAGCGTCCCAAAAGATACGCAGTATTTT. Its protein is CASVPKDTQYF.

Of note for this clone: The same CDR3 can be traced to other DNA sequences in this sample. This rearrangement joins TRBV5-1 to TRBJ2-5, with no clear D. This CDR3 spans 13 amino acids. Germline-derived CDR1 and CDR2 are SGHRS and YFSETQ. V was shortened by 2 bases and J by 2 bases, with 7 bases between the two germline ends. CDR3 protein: CASSFGFQETQYF. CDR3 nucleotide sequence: TGCGCCAGCAGCTTCGGATTTCAAGAGACCCAGTACTTC.

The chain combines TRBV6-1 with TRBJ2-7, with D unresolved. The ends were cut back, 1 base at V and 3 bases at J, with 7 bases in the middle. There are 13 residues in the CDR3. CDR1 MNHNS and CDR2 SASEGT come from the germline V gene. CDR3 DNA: TGTGCCAGCAGTGAAGGTCTCCACTACGAGCAGTACTTC. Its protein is CASSEGLHYEQYF.

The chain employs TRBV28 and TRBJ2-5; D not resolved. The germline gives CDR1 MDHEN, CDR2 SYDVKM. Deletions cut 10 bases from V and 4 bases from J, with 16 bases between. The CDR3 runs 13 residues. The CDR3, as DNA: TGTGCCACCGCCGGCCCACCGGGAGAGACCCAGTACTTC. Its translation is CATAGPPGETQYF. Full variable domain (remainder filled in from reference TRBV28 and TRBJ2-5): DVKVTQSSRYLVKRTGEKVFLECVQDMDHENMFWYRQDPGLGLRLIYFSYDVKMKEKGDIPEGYSVSREKKERFSLILESASTNQTSMYLCATAGPPGETQYFGPGTRLLVL.

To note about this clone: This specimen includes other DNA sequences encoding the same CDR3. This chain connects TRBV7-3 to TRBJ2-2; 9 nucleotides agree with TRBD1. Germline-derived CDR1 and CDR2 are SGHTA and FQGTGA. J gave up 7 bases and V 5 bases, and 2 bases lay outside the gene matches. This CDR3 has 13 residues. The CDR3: CASSTGGSGELFF. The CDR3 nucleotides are TGTGCCAGCAGCACAGGGGGCAGCGGGGAGCTGTTTTTT.

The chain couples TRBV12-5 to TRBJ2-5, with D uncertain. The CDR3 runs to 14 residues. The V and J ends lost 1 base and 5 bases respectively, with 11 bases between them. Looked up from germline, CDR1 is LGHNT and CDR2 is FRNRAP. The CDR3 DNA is TGTGCTAGTGGTTTGGGGAGAGGAGCGGAGACCCAGTACTTC. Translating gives CASGLGRGAETQYF. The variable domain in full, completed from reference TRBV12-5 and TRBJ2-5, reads DARVTQTPRHKVTEMGQEVTMRCQPILGHNTVFWYRQTMMQGLELLAYFRNRAPLDDSGMPKDRFSAEMPDATLATLKIQPSEPRDSAVYFCASGLGRGAETQYFGPGTRLLVL.

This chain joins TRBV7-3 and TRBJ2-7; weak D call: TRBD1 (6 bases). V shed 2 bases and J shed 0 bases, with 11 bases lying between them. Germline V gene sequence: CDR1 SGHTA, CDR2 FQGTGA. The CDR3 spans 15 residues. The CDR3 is CASSLYQGSSYEQYF. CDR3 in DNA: TGTGCCAGCAGCTTATATCAGGGGAGCTCCTACGAGCAGTACTTC.

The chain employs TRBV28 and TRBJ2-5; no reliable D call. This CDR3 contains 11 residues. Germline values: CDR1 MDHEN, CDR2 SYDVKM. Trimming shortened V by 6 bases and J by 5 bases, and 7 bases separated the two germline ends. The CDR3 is CASRFRETQYF. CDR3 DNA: TGTGCCAGCAGGTTTAGGGAGACCCAGTACTTC. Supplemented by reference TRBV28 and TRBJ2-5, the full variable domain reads DVKVTQSSRYLVKRTGEKVFLECVQDMDHENMFWYRQDPGLGLRLIYFSYDVKMKEKGDIPEGYSVSREKKERFSLILESASTNQTSMYLCASRFRETQYFGPGTRLLVL.

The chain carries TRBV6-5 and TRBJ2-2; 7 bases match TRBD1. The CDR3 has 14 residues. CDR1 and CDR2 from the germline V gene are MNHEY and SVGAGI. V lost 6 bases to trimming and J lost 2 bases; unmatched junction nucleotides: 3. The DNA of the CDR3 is TGTGCCAGCAGGGGACAGCTTAACACCGGGGAGCTGTTTTTT. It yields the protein CASRGQLNTGELFF.

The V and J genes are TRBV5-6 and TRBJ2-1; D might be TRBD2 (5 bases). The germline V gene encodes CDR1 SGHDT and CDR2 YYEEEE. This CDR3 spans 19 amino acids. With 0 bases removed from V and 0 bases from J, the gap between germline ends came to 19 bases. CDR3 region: CASSLASWRTRNSYNEQFF. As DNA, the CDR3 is TGTGCCAGCAGCTTGGCGTCGTGGCGGACTCGAAACTCCTACAATGAGCAGTTCTTC.